This T cell receptor beta chain was sequenced during a study of T cells after yellow fever vaccination. Study at large: SMART-Seq v4 Ultra Low Input handled preparation of low-cell-number fractions.

Study-level results: There was a possibility that FACS-sorted repertoires contained abundant clonotypes contaminating from the bulk population. Booster sampling recovered most clones from primary vaccination (96% CD4, around 88% CD8).

From germline, CDR1 is MNHEY and CDR2 SMNVEV (reference sequence). The CDR3 sequence is 16 residues long. V trimming: 3 bases; J trimming: 0 bases; junction bases outside the gene matches: 3. It was through 5'RACE template switching that TCR cDNA was made, with a universal primer site and UMIs added. Each CDR3 protein is one row after TCRdb ran MiXCR on the 5' RACE reads. Of about 550,000 distinct CDR3 sequences in the sample, 19% were seen once. On this clonotype: The target antigen is unknown.

The sample here was PBMCs, taken 15 days after the yellow fever booster vaccination. The chain combines TRBV27 with TRBJ2-5, with 11 bases identical to TRBD2. The sequence came from a man aged 25-45 years who received the YFV17D yellow fever vaccine. In nucleotides, the CDR3 is TGTGCCAGCAGTTTTACTAGCGGGAGTTACCAAGAGACCCAGTACTTC. It codes for CASSFTSGSYQETQYF.